The 8 T cell receptor beta chains below were found in one sample sequenced in a study of blood T cell repertoires in COVID-19. Sequencing was performed with immunoSEQ multiplex PCR; in TCRdb, only in-frame clones are kept and a portion is missing. The sample comprises 65,000 to 85,000 clones, around 90% of which are singletons, and 6.9% rests with the top ten. The sample consisted of peripheral blood. Source of these receptors: a human donor in a cohort sampled during active COVID-19.

CDR3 nucleotide sequence: TGTGCCAGCAGCTTGGCCACAGGGGCGGGAGGCTACACCTTC. This translates into CASSLATGAGGYTF. The rearrangement uses TRBV5-8 and TRBJ1-2, with 7 nucleotides matching TRBD1. Germline-derived CDR1 and CDR2 are SGHTS and YDEGEE. With 0 bases clipped from V and 8 bases from J, the junction kept 7 bases outside the gene matches. This CDR3 spans 14 amino acids.

This chain links TRBV11-3 with TRBJ2-7, with TRBD2 as a possible D gene (5 bases). V gave up 0 bases and J gave up 7 bases, with 13 bases separating them. CDR3 length equals 14 residues. The germline CDR1 and CDR2 sequences are SGHNT and YENEEA. CDR3 nucleotide sequence: TGTGCCAGCAGCTTAGATCATGGGTCGGGAGAGCAGTACTTC. This gives the protein CASSLDHGSGEQYF.

This clone was found once. This rearrangement joins TRBV7-2 to TRBJ2-5, with 10 bases that match TRBD2. Germline-derived CDR1 and CDR2 are SGHTA and FQGNSA. The trim removed 5 bases at V and 6 bases at J, leaving 6 bases unmatched. The CDR3 is 14 residues long. CDR3 residues: CASSASGGLQTQYF. The CDR3 DNA is TGTGCCAGCAGCGCTAGCGGGGGCCTTCAGACCCAGTACTTC.

This clone was observed a handful of times. The chain uses TRBV5-6 and TRBJ2-7; 14 positions agree with TRBD2. From germline, CDR1 is SGHDT and CDR2 YYEEEE. V gave up 4 bases and J gave up 7 bases; unmatched junction bases: 4. The CDR3 totals 14 residues. DNA of the CDR3: TGTGCCAGCAGCCCTGGACTAGCGGGGGGTGAGCAGTACTTC. Translated, it gives CASSPGLAGGEQYF.

The gene calls are TRBV5-4 and TRBJ1-1; D ambiguous. V lost 2 bases and J lost 1, with 9 bases in between. This CDR3 is built from 14 residues. CDR1 and CDR2 from the germline V gene are SGHNT and YYREEE (reference sequence). The CDR3 nucleotides are TGTGCCAGCAGCTTTGGGCAGGCGAACACTGAAGCTTTCTTT. Amino acids: CASSFGQANTEAFF.

The chain is built from TRBV30 and TRBJ2-1; perhaps TRBD2 as D (6 bases). Germline values: CDR1 GTSNPN, CDR2 SVGIG (reference sequence). This CDR3 has 15 amino acids. Between the trimmed V and J ends, which lost 5 bases and 2 bases, there was a span of 16 bases. CDR3 loop: CAWSTGTPTYNEQFF. CDR3 in DNA: TGTGCCTGGTCCACTGGGACTCCAACCTACAATGAGCAGTTCTTC. The full variable domain, completed using reference TRBV30 and TRBJ2-1, is SQTIHQWPATLVQPVGSPLSLECTVEGTSNPNLYWYRQAAGRGLQLLFYSVGIGQISSEVPQNLSASRPQDRQFILSSKKLLLSDSGFYLCAWSTGTPTYNEQFFGPGTRLTVL.

The V call is TRBV7-2, the J call TRBJ1-4; no clear D gene. The CDR3 spans 14 residues. The ends were cut back, 5 bases at V and 0 bases at J, with 7 bases in the middle. Germline CDR1 and CDR2: SGHTA and FQGNSA. DNA of the CDR3: TGTGCCAGCAGCCAGCGGTCAACTAATGAAAAACTGTTTTTT. Protein sequence: CASSQRSTNEKLFF.

In its sample, this clone was seen a few times. The chain has TRBV13 and TRBJ1-2; 7 bases match TRBD1. The CDR3 spans 13 residues. J was trimmed by 7 bases and V by 4 bases; bases with no gene match: 6. Germline V CDR1 and CDR2: PRHDT, FYEKMQ (reference sequence). CDR3 coding DNA: TGTGCCAGCAGCTCCGACAGGGTCGGTGGCTACACCTTC. Translated: CASSSDRVGGYTF.